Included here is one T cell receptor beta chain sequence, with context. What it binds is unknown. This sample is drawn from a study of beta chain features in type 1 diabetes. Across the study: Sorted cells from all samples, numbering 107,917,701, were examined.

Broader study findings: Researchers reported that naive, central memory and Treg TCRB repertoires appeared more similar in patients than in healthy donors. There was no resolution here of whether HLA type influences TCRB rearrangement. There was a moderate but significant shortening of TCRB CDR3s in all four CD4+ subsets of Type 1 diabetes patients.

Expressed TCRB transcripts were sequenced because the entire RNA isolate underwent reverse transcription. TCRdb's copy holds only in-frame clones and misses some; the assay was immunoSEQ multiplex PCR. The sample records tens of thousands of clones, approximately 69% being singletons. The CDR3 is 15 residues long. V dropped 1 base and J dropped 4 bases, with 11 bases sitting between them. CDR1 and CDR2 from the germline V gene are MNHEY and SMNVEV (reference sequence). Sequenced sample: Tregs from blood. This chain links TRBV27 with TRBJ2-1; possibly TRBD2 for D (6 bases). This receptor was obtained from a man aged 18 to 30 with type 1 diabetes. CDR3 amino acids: CASSLLAVGYNEQFF. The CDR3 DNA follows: TGTGCCAGCAGTTTATTAGCGGTAGGTTACAATGAGCAGTTCTTC.